The next 16 T cell receptor beta chains were all read from a single sample in a study of blood T cell repertoires in COVID-19. Libraries were prepared by immunoSEQ multiplex PCR; TCRdb keeps only in-frame clonotypes and omits some of them. The sample lists 200,000 to 250,000 clones, around 86% seen once, with around 7.3% in the top ten. Sample: peripheral blood. These receptors all come from a woman aged 70-85 years with active or convalescent COVID-19.

CDR3 residues: CASSQGSPRGYSFF. CDR3 sequence (DNA): TGTGCCAGCAGCCAAGGGAGCCCCAGGGGCTATTCGTTTTTT. The rearrangement uses TRBV3-1 (or the pseudogene TRBV3-2) and TRBJ1-4, with a weak D call TRBD1 (6 bases). Between the trimmed V and J ends, which lost 1 base and 16 bases, there was a span of 19 bases. The CDR3 loop spans 14 amino acids. Looked up from germline, CDR1 is LGHDT and CDR2 is YNNKEL (reference sequence).

The CDR3 spells CASSGTLLDIQYF. The CDR3 DNA reads TGTGCCAGCAGCGGGACTCTCCTGGACATTCAGTACTTC. The J gene is TRBJ2-4, the V gene TRBV7-2; possible D gene TRBD2, 6 bases. Germline CDR1 SGHTA, CDR2 FQGNSA. This CDR3 region has 13 residues. The V gene lost 5 bases and the J gene lost 8 bases, with 13 bases spanning the gap.

This clone has more than one count but fewer than ten. This chain uses TRBV7-9 with TRBJ1-5; D possibly corresponds to TRBD1 (5 bases). Germline V gene lookup returns CDR1 SEHNR and CDR2 FQNEAQ (reference sequence). This CDR3 has 12 amino acids. Between the trimmed V and J ends, which lost 0 bases and 9 bases, there was a span of 6 bases. This chain's CDR3 is CASSLAGAPQHF. The CDR3 DNA reads as TGTGCCAGCAGCTTAGCAGGGGCGCCCCAGCATTTT. The full variable domain, its missing parts supplied by reference TRBV7-9 and TRBJ1-5, is DTGVSQNPRHKITKRGQNVTFRCDPISEHNRLYWYRQTLGQGPEFLTYFQNEAQLEKSRLLSDRFSAERPKGSFSTLEIQRTEQGDSAMYLCASSLAGAPQHFGDGTRLSIL.

The gene calls are TRBV4-1 and TRBJ2-3, with TRBD2 matching 11 bases. This CDR3 comprises 15 residues. The V gene's germline CDR1 is MGHRA and CDR2 YSYEKL. V gave up 5 bases and J gave up 5 bases; unmatched junction bases: 6. The CDR3 DNA is TGCGCCAGCAGCTTGGGACTAGCGGAGATAGATACGCAGTATTTT. Residues: CASSLGLAEIDTQYF.

V and J are TRBV28 and TRBJ1-2; no reliable D call. This CDR3 has 14 amino acids. In germline, CDR1 is MDHEN, CDR2 SYDVKM. The ends were cut back, 2 bases at V and 0 bases at J, with 7 bases in the middle. CDR3 amino acids: CASSLHSSNYGYTF. The CDR3 nucleotides are TGTGCCAGCAGTTTACACAGTTCTAACTATGGCTACACCTTC.

The chain recombines TRBV5-4 with TRBJ2-3; 9 bases line up with TRBD2. The CDR3 spans 17 residues. The V gene end was trimmed by 4 bases and the J gene end by 3 bases; junction bases not matched to a gene: 12. CDR1 and CDR2 from the germline V gene are SGHNT and YYREEE (reference sequence). CDR3 sequence: CASSEARRGGLTDTQYF. The CDR3 coding sequence is TGTGCCAGCAGCGAGGCCCGGCGGGGGGGCCTGACAGATACGCAGTATTTT.

V gene TRBV9 combines with J gene TRBJ1-2, with TRBD1 matching over 7 bases. Trimming at V came to 0 bases and at J to 4 bases, leaving 6 bases not matched to a gene. Germline V gene sequence: CDR1 SGDLS, CDR2 YYNGEE. The CDR3 covers 15 residues. The CDR3 DNA reads TGTGCCAGCAGCGTAGAAGGGGACAGAGGCTATGGCTACACCTTC. Its translation is CASSVEGDRGYGYTF. The variable domain in full, completed from reference TRBV9 and TRBJ1-2, reads DSGVTQTPKHLITATGQRVTLRCSPRSGDLSVYWYQQSLDQGLQFLIQYYNGEERAKGNILERFSAQQFPDLHSELNLSSLELGDSALYFCASSVEGDRGYGYTFGSGTRLTVV.

The chain uses TRBV19 and TRBJ1-2; D not resolved. Germline lookup yields CDR1 LNHDA and CDR2 SQIVND (reference sequence). This CDR3 comprises 17 residues. V lost 2 bases, J lost 8 bases, and 24 bases lay in between. Here the CDR3 reads CASSIRITVRMASGYTF. The CDR3 nucleotides are TGTGCCAGTAGTATAAGAATTACAGTACGGATGGCTAGCGGCTACACCTTC. Complete variable domain (other parts from reference TRBV19 and TRBJ1-2): DGGITQSPKYLFRKEGQNVTLSCEQNLNHDAMYWYRQDPGQGLRLIYYSQIVNDFQKGDIAEGYSVSREKKESFPLTVTSAQKNPTAFYLCASSIRITVRMASGYTFGSGTRLTVV.

The chain links TRBV27 to TRBJ1-2; TRBD1 is a possible D gene (5 bases). The germline V gene encodes CDR1 MNHEY and CDR2 SMNVEV (reference sequence). CDR3 length: 14 amino acids. Trimming stripped 3 bases from V and 4 bases from J, with 12 bases between. As DNA, the CDR3 is TGTGCCAGCAGTTTCAGTGTGGGGGGCTATGGCTACACCTTC. Its protein product is CASSFSVGGYGYTF.

This chain uses TRBV18 with TRBJ1-5; no definite D call. Trimming pared 0 bases from V and 6 bases from J, leaving 18 bases between. Germline lookup yields CDR1 KGHSH and CDR2 LQKENI. The CDR3 is 17 residues long. The CDR3 DNA reads as TGTGCCAGCTCACCACCGATTGACCCATTCGGGAGTCAGCCCCAGCATTTT. This encodes CASSPPIDPFGSQPQHF. Full variable domain (remainder filled in from reference TRBV18 and TRBJ1-5): NAGVMQNPRHLVRRRGQEARLRCSPMKGHSHVYWYRQLPEEGLKFMVYLQKENIIDESGMPKERFSAEFPKEGPSILRIQQVVRGDSAAYFCASSPPIDPFGSQPQHFGDGTRLSIL.

The CDR3 is CASTLGGHHTGELFF. The CDR3 region has the DNA TGTGCCAGCACCCTGGGAGGGCACCACACCGGGGAGCTGTTTTTT. This sequence joins TRBV27 and TRBJ2-2; 7 nucleotides align to TRBD2. In germline, CDR1 is MNHEY, CDR2 SMNVEV (reference sequence). The V gene end was trimmed by 7 bases and the J gene end by 3 bases; junction bases not matched to a gene: 8. This CDR3 spans 15 amino acids.

The chain is built from TRBV7-2 and TRBJ1-5; TRBD1 aligns across 8 bases. The CDR3 totals 16 residues. Trimming at V came to 2 bases and at J to 4 bases, leaving 7 bases not matched to a gene. The germline V gene has CDR1 SGHTA and CDR2 FQGNSA. The CDR3 DNA sequence: TGTGCCAGCAGCTTACGCCGGACAGGGATAAATCAGCCCCAGCATTTT. Amino acids: CASSLRRTGINQPQHF.

The V and J genes are TRBV6-5 and TRBJ1-1; TRBD1 is a possible D gene (5 bases). The CDR3 contains 15 residues. The V end lost 5 bases, the J end lost 0 bases, and 13 bases lay between the germline ends. Germline assignment: CDR1 MNHEY and CDR2 SVGAGI. The CDR3 spells CASSRLTGVNTEAFF. For the CDR3, the DNA is TGTGCCAGCAGTAGACTCACGGGGGTGAACACTGAAGCTTTCTTT.

The chain recombines TRBV7-8 with TRBJ1-5; a weak D match, TRBD1 (5 bases). The CDR3 is 15 residues long. V lost 5 bases and J lost 0, with 11 bases in between. Germline lookup yields CDR1 SGHVS and CDR2 FQNEAQ. CDR3 in amino acids: CASSIQGYSNQPQHF. The CDR3 bases are TGTGCCAGCAGCATTCAGGGTTATAGCAATCAGCCCCAGCATTTT.

This clone has more than one count but fewer than ten. This chain joins TRBV20-1 and TRBJ1-1; TRBD1 might be the D (6 bases). The CDR3 is made up of 16 amino acids. V lost 3 bases to trimming and J lost 0 bases, with 17 bases between them. Germline V gives CDR1 DFQATT, CDR2 SNEGSKA (reference sequence). The CDR3 protein is CSASGPGTGLNTEAFF. CDR3 DNA sequence: TGCAGTGCTAGTGGCCCAGGTACAGGGCTGAACACTGAAGCTTTCTTT.

V is TRBV7-8 and J is TRBJ1-1; D is possibly TRBD1 (5 bases). This CDR3 spans 15 amino acids. V was clipped by 3 bases and J by 1 base, with 12 bases between them. Germline V gene lookup returns CDR1 SGHVS and CDR2 FQNEAQ. The CDR3 loop is CASSFRSGSNTEAFF. CDR3 sequence (DNA): TGTGCCAGCAGCTTTAGGTCAGGGTCGAACACTGAAGCTTTCTTT. Complete variable domain (other parts from reference TRBV7-8 and TRBJ1-1): GAGVSQSPRYKVAKRGQDVALRCDPISGHVSLFWYQQALGQGPEFLTYFQNEAQLDKSGLPSDRFFAERPEGSVSTLKIQRTQQEDSAVYLCASSFRSGSNTEAFFGQGTRLTVV.